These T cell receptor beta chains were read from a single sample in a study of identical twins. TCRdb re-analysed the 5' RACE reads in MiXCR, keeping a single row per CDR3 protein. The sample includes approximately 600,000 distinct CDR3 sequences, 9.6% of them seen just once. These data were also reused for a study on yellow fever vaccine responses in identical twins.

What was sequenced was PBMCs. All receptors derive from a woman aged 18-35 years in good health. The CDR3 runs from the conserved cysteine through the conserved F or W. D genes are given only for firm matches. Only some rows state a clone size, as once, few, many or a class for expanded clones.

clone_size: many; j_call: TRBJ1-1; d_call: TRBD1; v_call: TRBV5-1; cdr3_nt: TGCGCCAGCAGCTTGGACCCTGGGACAGGGGGCGAAGCTTTCTTT; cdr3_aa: CASSLDPGTGGEAFF
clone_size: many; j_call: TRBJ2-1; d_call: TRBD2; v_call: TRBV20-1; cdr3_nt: TGCAGTGCCGACACGGGGGGATTGGATGAGCAGTTCTTC; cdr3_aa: CSADTGGLDEQFF
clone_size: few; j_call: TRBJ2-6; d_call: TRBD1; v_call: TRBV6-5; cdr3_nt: TGTGCCAGCAGTTACTCGAGTTCCCACAGGGGGCCTGGGGCCAACGTCCTGACTTTC; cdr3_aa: CASSYSSSHRGPGANVLTF
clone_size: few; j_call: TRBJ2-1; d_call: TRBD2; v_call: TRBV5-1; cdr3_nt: TGCGCCAGCAGTTTCGGAGCGGGAGACGCCTACAATGAGCAGTTCTTC; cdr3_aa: CASSFGAGDAYNEQFF
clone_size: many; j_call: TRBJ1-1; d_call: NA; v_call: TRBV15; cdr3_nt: TGTGCCACCAGCAGAGGGGCGTCGACACGAAACACTGAAGCTTTCTTT; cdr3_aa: CATSRGASTRNTEAFF
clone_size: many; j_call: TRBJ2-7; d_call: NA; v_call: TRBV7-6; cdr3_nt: TGTGCCAGCAGCTTAGGCGGCGGCGGAACCTACGAGCAGTACTTC; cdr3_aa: CASSLGGGGTYEQYF
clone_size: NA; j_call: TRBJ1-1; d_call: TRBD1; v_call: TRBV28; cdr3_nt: TGTGCCAGCAGTTTGACAGGGCAGGACACTGAAGCTTTCTTT; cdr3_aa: CASSLTGQDTEAFF
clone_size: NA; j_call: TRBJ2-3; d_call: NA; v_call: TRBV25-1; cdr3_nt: TGTGCCAGCAGTGGGGTGGCCACGGCAGGCACAGATACGCAGTATTTT; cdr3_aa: CASSGVATAGTDTQYF
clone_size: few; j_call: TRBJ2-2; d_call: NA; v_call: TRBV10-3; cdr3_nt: TGTGCCATCCCGCGTCTCGGGGGAGCACGGGGCACCGGGGAGCTGTTTTTT; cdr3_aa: CAIPRLGGARGTGELFF
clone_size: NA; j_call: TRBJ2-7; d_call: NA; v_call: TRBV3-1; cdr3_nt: TGTGCCAGCAGTGTCCGGGACGGTGCCTCCGAGCAGTACTTC; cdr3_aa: CASSVRDGASEQYF
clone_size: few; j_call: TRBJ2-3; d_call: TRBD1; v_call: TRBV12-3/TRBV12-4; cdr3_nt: TGTGCCAGCAGTTTGGGCGAGAGGGGGCCGACAGATACGCAGTATTTT; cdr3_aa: CASSLGERGPTDTQYF
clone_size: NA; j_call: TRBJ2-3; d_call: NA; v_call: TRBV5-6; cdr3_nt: TGTGCCAGCAGCACCCTGGGGGCATACTCTAGCACAGATACGCAGTATTTT; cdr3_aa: CASSTLGAYSSTDTQYF
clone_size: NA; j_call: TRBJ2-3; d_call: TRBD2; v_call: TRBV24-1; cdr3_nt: TGTGCCACCAGTGATTTACCCGTCATTTCGGGTTCTAGCGGGGTGCCAGATACGCAGTATTTT; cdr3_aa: CATSDLPVISGSSGVPDTQYF
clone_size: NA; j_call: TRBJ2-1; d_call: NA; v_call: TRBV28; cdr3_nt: TGTGCCAGCAGTTTATTTGGGACTCCCTCGAATGAGCAGTTCTTC; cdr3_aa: CASSLFGTPSNEQFF
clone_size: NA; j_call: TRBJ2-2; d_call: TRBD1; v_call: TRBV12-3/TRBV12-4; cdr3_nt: TGTGCCAGCAGTCTGACCGGGACAGGGAGAACCGGGGAGCTGTTTTTT; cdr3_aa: CASSLTGTGRTGELFF
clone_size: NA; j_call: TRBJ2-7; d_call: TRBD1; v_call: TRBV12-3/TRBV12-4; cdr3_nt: TGTGCCAGCAGTCGTCCCGGGACAGGGGGCCCCTACGAGCAGTACTTC; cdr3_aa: CASSRPGTGGPYEQYF
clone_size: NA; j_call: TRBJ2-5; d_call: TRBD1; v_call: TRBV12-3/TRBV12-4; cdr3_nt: TGTACCTTCTCTTTACTCACCCCTCTGGACAGGGGCCAAGAGACCCAGTACTTC; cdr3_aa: CTFSLLTPLDRGQETQYF
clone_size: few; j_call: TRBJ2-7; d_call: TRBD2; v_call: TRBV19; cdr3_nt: TGTGCCAGTAGATCCAGTAGCGGGAGTATCTACGAGCAGTACTTC; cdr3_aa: CASRSSSGSIYEQYF
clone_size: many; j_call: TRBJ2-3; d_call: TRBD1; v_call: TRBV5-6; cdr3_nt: TGTGCCAGCCTACGGGACAGGGTCCCAGATACGCAGTATTTT; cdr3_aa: CASLRDRVPDTQYF
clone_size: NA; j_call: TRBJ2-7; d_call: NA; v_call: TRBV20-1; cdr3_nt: TGCAGTGCCACGAAAGGGGCCGGGCAGTACTTC; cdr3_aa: CSATKGAGQYF
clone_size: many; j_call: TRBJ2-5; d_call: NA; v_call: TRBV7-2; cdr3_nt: TGTGCCAGCAGCTTAGCGCCGGGGGAGACCCAGTACTTC; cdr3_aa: CASSLAPGETQYF
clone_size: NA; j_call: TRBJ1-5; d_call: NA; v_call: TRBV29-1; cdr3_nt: TGCAGCGTTCCTGGGGGTCCGGGGCAGCCCCAGCATTTT; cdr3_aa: CSVPGGPGQPQHF
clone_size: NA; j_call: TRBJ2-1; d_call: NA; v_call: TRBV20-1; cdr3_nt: TGCAGTGCTAACCCCGGGAGCCTATCCAACTACAATGAGCAGTTCTTC; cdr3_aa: CSANPGSLSNYNEQFF
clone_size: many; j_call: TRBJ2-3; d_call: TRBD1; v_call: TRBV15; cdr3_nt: TGTGCCACCAGCAGAACGCTTACAGGGGGCACCACAGATACGCAGTATTTT; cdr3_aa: CATSRTLTGGTTDTQYF
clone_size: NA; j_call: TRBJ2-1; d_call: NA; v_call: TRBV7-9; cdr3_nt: TGTGCCAGCAGCCCCTGGGGCGACAATGAGCAGTTCTTC; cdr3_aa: CASSPWGDNEQFF